The 15 T cell receptor beta chains presented below share a single source sample, sequenced in a study of control samples from healthy donors and cancer patients. Using immunoSEQ multiplex PCR, the repertoire was profiled, and TCRdb retains in-frame clones only, with some absent. The data contain roughly 50,000 clones, approximately 94% of them seen just once; the ten biggest clones take up roughly 0.8%. Sequencing was carried out using PBMCs. These TCRs come from a man under 40 with colorectal cancer.

The rearrangement links TRBV5-1 to TRBJ2-1; D assignment may be TRBD1 or TRBD2 (5 bases each). The CDR3 runs 15 residues. Trimming cost V 1 base and J 12 bases, with 20 bases left between them. Germline CDR1 SGHRS, CDR2 YFSETQ. Here the CDR3 reads CASSLMGTRLEGQFF. The CDR3 coding sequence is TGCGCCAGCAGCTTGATGGGGACCCGGCTTGAAGGGCAGTTCTTC.

J is TRBJ2-5 and V is TRBV10-3; 11 bases map to TRBD2. CDR3 length: 13 amino acids. Trimming removed 8 bases from V and 5 bases from J; junction bases left unmatched: 4. Germline CDR1 ENHRY, CDR2 SYGVKD. The CDR3 sequence: CAIGLAGGETQYF. As DNA, the CDR3 is TGTGCCATCGGTCTAGCGGGGGGTGAGACCCAGTACTTC.

The chain has TRBV7-9 and TRBJ2-7, with TRBD2 matching over 10 bases. The CDR3 extends over 14 amino acids. The V and J ends lost 5 bases and 7 bases, in that order; junction bases with no gene match: 8. Germline lookup yields CDR1 SEHNR and CDR2 FQNEAQ (reference sequence). The CDR3 DNA sequence: TGTGCCAGCAGCCTCCCCCTAGCGGGGGTTGAGCAGTACTTC. This translates into CASSLPLAGVEQYF.

The chain is built from TRBV5-6 and TRBJ2-3; possibly TRBD1 for D (6 bases). Per germline, CDR1 SGHDT and CDR2 YYEEEE. The CDR3 runs 13 residues. The V end was cut by 7 bases, the J end by 4 bases, with 13 bases between. CDR3 residues: CASSRTAPDTQYF. In DNA form, the CDR3 reads TGTGCCAGCTCACGGACAGCCCCAGATACGCAGTATTTT.

The J gene is TRBJ1-1, the V gene TRBV9; TRBD1 agrees at 12 bases. The CDR3 covers 15 residues. Germline V gives CDR1 SGDLS, CDR2 YYNGEE. The ends lost 4 bases at V and 10 bases at J; junction bases unmatched: 11. CDR3 residues: CASSTAGTGGVGAFF. The CDR3, as DNA: TGTGCCAGCAGCACAGCCGGGACAGGGGGCGTTGGAGCTTTCTTT.

The J gene is TRBJ2-1, the V gene TRBV25-1, with 10 bases aligning to TRBD1. Unmatched junction bases numbered 8, after V lost 0 bases and J lost 9 bases. Germline values: CDR1 MGHDK, CDR2 SYGVNS. The CDR3 sequence is 16 residues long. CDR3 sequence reads: CASSEYAGTGVIEQFF. CDR3 nucleotides: TGTGCCAGCAGTGAATACGCCGGGACAGGGGTAATTGAGCAGTTCTTC.

The genes are TRBV7-9 and TRBJ1-1; TRBD1 aligns across 11 bases. There are 15 residues in the CDR3. Germline assignment: CDR1 SEHNR and CDR2 FQNEAQ (reference sequence). Germline trimming cut 3 bases from V and 9 bases from J; bases unmatched to any gene: 9. The CDR3, as DNA: TGTGCCAGCAGCTTTTCCGGACAGGGGGCGCCGAAAGCTTTCTTT. Its translation is CASSFSGQGAPKAFF.

V is TRBV18 and J is TRBJ1-5; D is possibly TRBD1 (5 bases). Trimming took off 3 bases at V and 4 bases at J, with 13 bases between the two ends. Germline assignment: CDR1 KGHSH and CDR2 LQKENI. The CDR3 runs to 15 residues. CDR3 coding DNA: TGTGCCAGCTCACCGCGTGACAGTTCTAATCAGCCCCAGCATTTT. Residues: CASSPRDSSNQPQHF.

The V gene is TRBV5-5, the J gene TRBJ2-7; possibly TRBD1 for D (6 bases). The CDR3 loop spans 16 amino acids. Germline V CDR1 and CDR2: SGHKS, YYEKEE (reference sequence). Trimming removed 0 bases from V and 1 base from J, with 14 bases in between. In DNA form, the CDR3 reads TGTGCCAGCAGCTTGGTGGGCAGGGGCGCGTCCTACGAGCAGTACTTC. The encoded protein is CASSLVGRGASYEQYF.

The gene calls are TRBV4-2 and TRBJ1-1; 12 bases map to TRBD1. The CDR3 spans 19 residues. Germline values: CDR1 LGHNA, CDR2 YNFKEQ. The ends lost 4 bases at V and 3 bases at J; junction bases unmatched: 15. Written as DNA, the CDR3 is TGTGCCAGCAGCCTCCTGAGGGGGACAGGGGGCATTAGGGACACTGAAGCTTTCTTT. As protein: CASSLLRGTGGIRDTEAFF.

The V gene is TRBV29-1, the J gene TRBJ1-2; 7 bases line up with TRBD1. This CDR3 region has 13 residues. Germline loops: CDR1 SQVTM, CDR2 ANQGSEA. V trimming: 0 bases; J trimming: 8 bases; junction bases outside the gene matches: 6. Here the CDR3 DNA reads TGCAGCGTTGAAGACCCGACAGGGCCCGGCTACACCTTC. Residues: CSVEDPTGPGYTF.

V gene TRBV6-2 or TRBV6-3 combines with J gene TRBJ2-1; D is possibly TRBD1 (6 bases). The germline gives CDR1 MNHEY, CDR2 SVGEGT. The V end was cut by 4 bases, the J end by 0 bases, with 16 bases between. The CDR3 contains 17 residues. CDR3 sequence reads: CASSSSSETGSYNEQFF. DNA for the CDR3: TGTGCCAGCAGTTCCTCATCGGAGACAGGCTCCTACAATGAGCAGTTCTTC.

Points on this clone: The sample contains more than one DNA sequence encoding this CDR3. The V call is TRBV5-1, the J call TRBJ2-2; D might be TRBD1 or TRBD2, each matching 6 bases. The CDR3 contains 16 residues. Trimming shortened V by 2 bases and J by 4 bases, and 15 bases separated the two germline ends. Germline CDR1 SGHRS, CDR2 YFSETQ. The CDR3 region is CASSFGGGRSTGELFF. CDR3 nucleotide sequence: TGCGCCAGCAGCTTTGGAGGGGGGAGGAGCACCGGGGAGCTGTTTTTT.

The rearrangement links TRBV9 to TRBJ2-3; tentative D call: TRBD2 (5 bases). The CDR3 consists of 17 residues. Germline V gene data show CDR1 as SGDLS and CDR2 as YYNGEE. The ends were cut back, 4 bases at V and 1 base at J, with 19 bases in the middle. The CDR3 bases are TGTGCCAGCAGCACCAATCCAAGGTCCGGGGGCACAGATACGCAGTATTTT. This encodes CASSTNPRSGGTDTQYF.

CDR3 sequence reads: CASSYWPGGLGELFF. The CDR3 nucleotides are TGTGCCAGCAGTTACTGGCCAGGGGGGTTGGGGGAGCTGTTTTTT. V is TRBV6-6 and J is TRBJ2-2, with a tentative D call TRBD1 (7 bases). CDR1 MNHNY and CDR2 SVGAGI come from the germline V gene (reference sequence). V lost 1 base and J 8 bases, leaving 14 bases between the germline ends. The CDR3 extends over 15 amino acids.